A single T cell receptor beta chain is shown here with its context. The assay was immunoSEQ multiplex PCR, and TCRdb's table has in-frame clones only and misses some. The sample lists roughly 70,000 clones; around 90% were seen once. This specimen comes from a study of OX40 agonist ivuxolimab in advanced cancers. The CDR3 sequence is 16 residues long. Germline trimming cut 4 bases from V and 5 bases from J; bases unmatched to any gene: 9. From germline, CDR1 is MNHEY and CDR2 SVGAGI. The sequencing used CD4+ or CD8+ T cells sorted from blood, collected in a trial of the OX40 agonist ivuxolimab. The sequence was obtained from an adult with an advanced solid tumor such as melanoma, head and neck, liver or kidney cancer. This chain joins TRBV6-5 and TRBJ2-5; 11 nucleotides align to TRBD2. CDR3 in amino acids: CASSSPTSGEMETQYF. CDR3 DNA: TGTGCCAGCAGTTCTCCGACTAGCGGGGAGATGGAGACCCAGTACTTC.